Described below is a single T cell receptor (beta chain) sequence and its context. Sequenced by immunoSEQ multiplex PCR; TCRdb stores in-frame clones only, minus some. Here the sample spans fewer than 85,000 clones, more than 65% being singletons. The entry originates in a study of blood T cell repertoires in COVID-19. Study-level information: The United States, Italy and Spain supplied acute and convalescent COVID-19 samples.

The germline gives CDR1 GTSNPN, CDR2 SVGIG (reference sequence). Trimming stripped 7 bases from V and 4 bases from J, with 13 bases between. The CDR3 loop spans 12 amino acids. The source of this sequence is a woman over 75 with active or convalescent COVID-19. The sample comprised peripheral blood. The chain has TRBV30 and TRBJ2-5; D gene uncertain. CDR3: CAYTEPPETQYF. As DNA, the CDR3 is TGTGCCTATACAGAACCTCCAGAGACCCAGTACTTC. Full variable domain (outside the CDR3, taken from reference TRBV30 and TRBJ2-5): SQTIHQWPATLVQPVGSPLSLECTVEGTSNPNLYWYRQAAGRGLQLLFYSVGIGQISSEVPQNLSASRPQDRQFILSSKKLLLSDSGFYLCAYTEPPETQYFGPGTRLLVL.